This entry concerns a single T cell receptor (beta chain). This entry is derived from a study of T-cell reconstitution after alpha-beta-depleted transplantation in children. Preparation of the TCRbeta library used unique molecular identifiers. TCRdb reprocessed the PCR reads via MiXCR and lists one record per CDR3 protein. The repertoire has some 490,000 distinct CDR3 sequences, about 12% of them found once; the top ten carry 4.5% to 6%. The V end was cut by 2 bases, the J end by 2 bases, with 7 bases between. The CDR3 totals 13 residues. The clonotype originates from a human donor who donated a stem cell graft to a child with combined immunodeficiency. The sequencing here drew on PBMCs from the stem cell graft donor, taken from the stem cell graft. The chain joins TRBV12-3 or TRBV12-4 to TRBJ2-7; the D is unclear. The CDR3 DNA is TGTGCCAGCAGTTTACTAGTAACCTACGAGCAGTACTTC. Amino acid sequence: CASSLLVTYEQYF.